This TCR beta chain was sequenced for a study of cytomegalovirus exposure and HLA in healthy donors. The PCR had 60 Vbeta and 13 Jbeta primers. Profiled with immunoSEQ multiplex PCR; TCRdb holds only in-frame clones, not every one. In the table there are under 150,000 clones, more than 75% of which are singletons. The germline V gene encodes CDR1 SSHAT and CDR2 FNYEAQ (reference sequence). The CDR3 covers 16 residues. The specimen was PBMCs. V usage is TRBV7-7 and J usage is TRBJ2-3; D is perhaps TRBD2 (5 bases). This receptor was obtained from a woman aged 50 to 60 in good health and CMV-seropositive. CDR3 in DNA: TGTGCTACCCCTCGGACGGAGCGGAGTCGCACAGATACGCAGTATTTT. Protein sequence: CATPRTERSRTDTQYF.